The sequence of this TCR beta chain was determined in a study of T cells in Graves' hyperthyroidism and ophthalmopathy. Overall study results and limits: A 13 V-J signature model discriminated ophthalmopathy versus stable hyperthyroidism.

Pregnant or lactating patients were excluded, as were those with uncontrolled infection or other autoimmune disease. Orbital computed tomography and thyroid ultrasound, together with serum TRAb and thyroxine and clinical symptoms, were used for diagnoses. Regarding this clonotype: Its antigen is as yet unknown.

TCR beta CDR3 region amplification was performed from RNA transcripts. HTBI primers were the set used in a first-round RT-PCR of the TCR CDR3. TCRdb recomputed calls from the multiplex PCR reads with MiXCR, one row per CDR3 protein. The sample shows hundreds of thousands of distinct CDR3 sequences, 25% to 30% of them seen only once. The CDR3 is 14 residues long. J was trimmed by 1 base and V by 6 bases; bases with no gene match: 3. Per germline, CDR1 MNHNS and CDR2 SASEGT. The sample was blood. The origin of this receptor is a man aged 40-50 years with Graves' hyperthyroidism that later progressed to Graves' ophthalmopathy. The chain employs TRBV6-1 and TRBJ2-7; TRBD2 agrees at 10 bases. In DNA, the CDR3 is TGTGCCAGCAGGAGAGCGGGGGGGTCCTACGAGCAGTACTTC. Its protein is CASRRAGGSYEQYF.